Each of the 2 T cell receptor beta chains below was sequenced from the same sample in a study of response to subunit inactivated influenza vaccine (dated by TCRdb to the late 2010s). Libraries were prepared through RT-PCR. The reads were generated on an Illumina HiSeq 2500. TCRdb reworked the public reads: Q25 trimming with fastp, MiXCR clone assembly, productive beta chains retained. Each record represents a unique CDR3 protein, reported with the most common genes and DNA among its rows. For this sample the table gives about 650,000 distinct CDR3 sequences, of which 14% were detected only once. 7.5% to 8% of the sample belongs to the ten largest clones. The starting material was PBMCs from blood, obtained 14 days before vaccination. The source is a man between 45 and 60 years old who received an inactivated influenza vaccine. Donor details come from another sample of the same person, matched by shared clones.

V and J are TRBV5-1 and TRBJ2-2; 11 bases map to TRBD2. CDR1 is SGHRS and CDR2 is YFSETQ in the germline V gene. This CDR3 comprises 18 residues. Germline trimming cut 5 bases from V and 2 bases from J; bases unmatched to any gene: 11. CDR3 protein: CASSFGLAGRPNTGELFF. The CDR3 nucleotides read TGCGCCAGCAGTTTTGGACTAGCGGGCCGACCAAACACCGGGGAGCTGTTTTTT. Full variable domain (rest looked up from reference TRBV5-1 and TRBJ2-2): KAGVTQTPRYLIKTRGQQVTLSCSPISGHRSVSWYQQTPGQGLQFLFEYFSETQRNKGNFPGRFSGRQFSNSRSEMNVSTLELGDSALYLCASSFGLAGRPNTGELFFGEGSRLTVL.

This rearrangement joins TRBV12-3 or TRBV12-4 to TRBJ1-1, with unresolved D. V lost 0 bases and J 7 bases, leaving 6 bases between the germline ends. There are 12 residues in the CDR3. The CDR3 nucleotides read TGTGCCAGCAGTTTAGCAGGGCATGAAGCTTTCTTT. Translated, it gives CASSLAGHEAFF.